This TCR beta chain is from a study of yellow fever vaccine responses in identical twins (dated by TCRdb to 2017 to 2018). As for the study more broadly: In the study, vaccine-responding T cell clones were precisely tracked in identical twins.

Concerning this clonotype: What this receptor recognizes is not known. Base qualities are not recorded, but no much larger clone differs from it by a single base.

Trimming takes 2 bases from V and 5 bases from J, and the germline ends sit 3 bases apart. The CDR3 has 11 amino acids, counting the end cysteine and phenylalanine. The sequence is cut down to CDR3 DNA, 33 bases in frame from base 1. The protocol used for the library was RT-PCR. Sequenced using an Illumina HiSeq 2500. TCRdb reprocessed the public reads (quality trimming at Q25 with fastp, clone calling with MiXCR) and kept in-frame beta chains. Every CDR3 protein is listed once, alongside the most common genes and DNA of its rows. For this sample there are approximately 13,000 distinct CDR3 sequences; approximately 84% appear just once. The top ten constitute 0.67% of the sample. Study-wide conclusions, independent of this receptor: According to the authors, the vaccine-induced T cell response in identical twins seemed to be partly convergent and partly specific to each individual.

The clonotype originates from a woman aged 18-29 years who received the yellow fever vaccine. Donor details come from another sample of the same person, matched by shared clones. The specimen comprised T cells from blood (PBMCs), unsorted or a sorted subset (not recorded which), sampled before or after yellow fever vaccination (not recorded which). The chain joins TRBV12-3 or TRBV12-4 to TRBJ1-1, with an unclear D gene assignment. CDR3 protein: CASSLMTEAFF. The nucleotide sequence reads as follows: TGTGCCAGCAGTTTAATGACTGAAGCTTTCTTT.